The rows below give T cell receptor beta chains drawn from one sample of a study of naive and memory T cell subsets. TCRdb re-derived calls from the UMI-ligation and nested PCR reads in MiXCR, one entry per CDR3 protein. The sample includes 95,000 to 110,000 distinct CDR3 sequences, roughly 14% of them seen just once. What was sequenced was naive CD8+ T cells from blood. These TCRs come from a human donor in good health. The conserved cysteine and the conserved F or W are not part of the CDR3 here. Where a row states a size, it is once, few, many or the class of an expanded clone; other rows omit it.

cdr3_aa: ASSLSGGSFGNEQF
clone_size: -
v_call: TRBV13
j_call: TRBJ2-1

cdr3_aa: ASSEDYQGANSPLH
clone_size: -
v_call: TRBV2
j_call: TRBJ1-6

cdr3_aa: ASSPRIGQF
clone_size: -
v_call: TRBV28
j_call: TRBJ2-1

cdr3_aa: ASSLGSHNEQF
clone_size: -
v_call: TRBV12-3/TRBV12-4
j_call: TRBJ2-1

cdr3_aa: ASSQDGGSSYNSPLH
clone_size: few
v_call: TRBV14
j_call: TRBJ1-6

cdr3_aa: SAPSGVTYEQY
clone_size: few
v_call: TRBV20-1
j_call: TRBJ2-7

cdr3_aa: ASFLRGGDTEAF
clone_size: -
v_call: TRBV28
j_call: TRBJ1-1

cdr3_aa: ASSFEAGYSGNTIY
clone_size: many
v_call: TRBV12-3/TRBV12-4
j_call: TRBJ1-3

cdr3_aa: ASSSSGRAVTGELF
clone_size: few
v_call: TRBV4-3
j_call: TRBJ2-2

cdr3_aa: ASRVDRGIFNEQF
clone_size: -
v_call: TRBV28
j_call: TRBJ2-1

cdr3_aa: SVMDSYEQY
clone_size: few
v_call: TRBV29-1
j_call: TRBJ2-7

cdr3_aa: ASSLSTPSSGYT
clone_size: -
v_call: TRBV27
j_call: TRBJ1-2

cdr3_aa: ASSWDSNEKLF
clone_size: -
v_call: TRBV7-6
j_call: TRBJ1-4

cdr3_aa: ASRAWTAMNTEAF
clone_size: -
v_call: TRBV2
j_call: TRBJ1-1

cdr3_aa: ASSYSSYSSKKGKTQY
clone_size: -
v_call: TRBV6-5
j_call: TRBJ2-5

cdr3_aa: ASTSLWEFTDTQY
clone_size: -
v_call: TRBV27
j_call: TRBJ2-3

cdr3_aa: ASSLGTVGNTIY
clone_size: few
v_call: TRBV13
j_call: TRBJ1-3

cdr3_aa: ASNQDSSYEQY
clone_size: few
v_call: TRBV5-1
j_call: TRBJ2-7

cdr3_aa: ASSPATGVAKNIQY
clone_size: few
v_call: TRBV4-1
j_call: TRBJ2-4

cdr3_aa: ASSLPGQYQETQY
clone_size: -
v_call: TRBV11-3
j_call: TRBJ2-5

cdr3_aa: ASRTMKTGGSFWEPQH
clone_size: few
v_call: TRBV10-1
j_call: TRBJ1-5

cdr3_aa: ASSAGGAAQETQY
clone_size: -
v_call: TRBV9
j_call: TRBJ2-5

cdr3_aa: SVQGLTEAF
clone_size: many
v_call: TRBV29-1
j_call: TRBJ1-1

cdr3_aa: ATMTSGENEQF
clone_size: many
v_call: TRBV27
j_call: TRBJ2-1

cdr3_aa: ASSPGLAKNIQY
clone_size: few
v_call: TRBV12-3/TRBV12-4
j_call: TRBJ2-4

cdr3_aa: ASSWSLGDSPLH
clone_size: many
v_call: TRBV7-9
j_call: TRBJ1-6

cdr3_aa: ATSDRGYSNQPQH
clone_size: few
v_call: TRBV28
j_call: TRBJ1-5

cdr3_aa: ASTVTSVGELF
clone_size: many
v_call: TRBV5-6
j_call: TRBJ2-2

cdr3_aa: SAIQSSYNSPLH
clone_size: many
v_call: TRBV20-1
j_call: TRBJ1-6

cdr3_aa: ASSPWTGDIGNSPLH
clone_size: -
v_call: TRBV12-3/TRBV12-4
j_call: TRBJ1-6

cdr3_aa: ASSFQGKPGANVLT
clone_size: -
v_call: TRBV12-3/TRBV12-4
j_call: TRBJ2-6

cdr3_aa: SARDGASGSYEQF
clone_size: -
v_call: TRBV20-1
j_call: TRBJ2-1

cdr3_aa: ASSPEAPRESNYGYT
clone_size: few
v_call: TRBV12-3/TRBV12-4
j_call: TRBJ1-2

cdr3_aa: ASSLPSGSSYNEQF
clone_size: -
v_call: TRBV5-6
j_call: TRBJ2-1

cdr3_aa: ASSHTGAGNTEAF
clone_size: -
v_call: TRBV13
j_call: TRBJ1-1

cdr3_aa: ATSDLHPDRQETQY
clone_size: -
v_call: TRBV24-1
j_call: TRBJ2-5

cdr3_aa: ATSTSPGNQPQH
clone_size: -
v_call: TRBV15
j_call: TRBJ1-5

cdr3_aa: ASTITGGGGDEQY
clone_size: many
v_call: TRBV3-1
j_call: TRBJ2-7

cdr3_aa: ASSARGASTEAF
clone_size: few
v_call: TRBV18
j_call: TRBJ1-1

cdr3_aa: ASSRRWGTEAF
clone_size: few
v_call: TRBV14
j_call: TRBJ1-1

cdr3_aa: ASSLSHGGITDTQY
clone_size: few
v_call: TRBV7-3
j_call: TRBJ2-3

cdr3_aa: SVGISGGDEQF
clone_size: many
v_call: TRBV29-1
j_call: TRBJ2-1

cdr3_aa: ASSLATGGPGEAF
clone_size: -
v_call: TRBV7-6
j_call: TRBJ1-1

cdr3_aa: ASSPGLRDGYT
clone_size: few
v_call: TRBV7-9
j_call: TRBJ1-2

cdr3_aa: ASSSDLSSYNEQF
clone_size: few
v_call: TRBV7-6
j_call: TRBJ2-1

cdr3_aa: ASSPQGTSGYT
clone_size: few
v_call: TRBV9
j_call: TRBJ1-2

cdr3_aa: ASSFLGTGGNGELF
clone_size: few
v_call: TRBV28
j_call: TRBJ2-2

cdr3_aa: ATSRVGIRGTETQY
clone_size: -
v_call: TRBV15
j_call: TRBJ2-5

cdr3_aa: ASSQVGAVYEQY
clone_size: few
v_call: TRBV14
j_call: TRBJ2-7

cdr3_aa: SVVLGSDTNYEQY
clone_size: -
v_call: TRBV29-1
j_call: TRBJ2-7

cdr3_aa: APRRTYNEQF
clone_size: few
v_call: TRBV18
j_call: TRBJ2-1

cdr3_aa: ASSYSPSGSSYEQY
clone_size: few
v_call: TRBV6-2/TRBV6-3
j_call: TRBJ2-7

cdr3_aa: ASSFIGYDVEAF
clone_size: once
v_call: TRBV12-3/TRBV12-4
j_call: TRBJ1-1

cdr3_aa: ASSLALGMNEQF
clone_size: -
v_call: TRBV7-9
j_call: TRBJ2-1

cdr3_aa: ASSIAGLAGLASYNEQF
clone_size: -
v_call: TRBV19
j_call: TRBJ2-1

cdr3_aa: SARRPPGSGASYNEQF
clone_size: -
v_call: TRBV20-1
j_call: TRBJ2-1

cdr3_aa: ASSDPGAVNNEQF
clone_size: many
v_call: TRBV2
j_call: TRBJ2-1